This T cell receptor (beta chain) is from a study of shared clonotypes between healthy human individuals. In the study overall: The study used three CD4 naive, three CD4 memory, two CD8 naive and one CD8 memory plate per donor.

About this clone itself: Its antigen is unknown.

Study outcomes and limitations: Clonotype sharing across donors was expected to vary with sequencing depth.

Only in-frame clones appear in the TCRdb table, and some are missing; sequencing was by immunoSEQ multiplex PCR. This table holds about 2.1 million clones, just under 95% found once. The length of the CDR3 is 14 residues. The ends were cut back, 5 bases at V and 5 bases at J, with 15 bases in the middle. The germline V gene has CDR1 MDHEN and CDR2 SYDVKM. Selected positively for CCR7 and CD45RO-negative, naive CD8 cells excluded terminally differentiated effector memory CD45RA+ cells. Input material: naive CD8+ T cells from PBMCs. The sequence came from a man aged 18 to 30 in good health. Some clones in this sample may be carry-over from other donors' samples. This chain connects TRBV28 to TRBJ1-1, with D unresolved. Here the CDR3 reads CASSPQLGATEAFF. As DNA, the CDR3 is TGTGCCAGCAGTCCCCAATTGGGCGCGACTGAAGCTTTCTTT.